This T cell receptor beta chain was profiled in a study of CD8 T cells in ankylosing spondylitis. V shed 4 bases, J shed 11 bases, and the junction held 11 bases outside the gene matches. The germline CDR1 and CDR2 sequences are SQVTM and ANQGSEA. The CDR3 length is 13 residues. Study findings and constraints: Matched ankylosing spondylitis synovial fluid reportedly showed significant enrichment of disease-linked clones. Typical of ankylosing spondylitis blood, it appeared, was a TCR beta motif of under 10 highly homologous variants. Relatively scarce in peripheral blood, disease-linked clones were CD8+.

This clonotype was observed at least ten times. The antigen remains unidentified. Libraries for TCR beta were made by quantitative 5'-RACE with molecular barcodes. TCRdb used MiXCR to reprocess the 5' RACE reads, holding one entry per CDR3 protein. The profile covers 700,000 to 850,000 distinct CDR3 sequences, with approximately 10% appearing a single time and approximately 0.46% taken by the ten largest. The chain is built from TRBV29-1 and TRBJ1-1; 9 bases are shared with TRBD1. Input material: blood, either unsorted or a sorted T cell fraction (not recorded which). This clonotype was obtained from a male donor with ankylosing spondylitis. CDR3 DNA sequence: TGCAGCGTTGGGACAGGGGTGGCTGGGAGGGCTTTCTTT. Its translation: CSVGTGVAGRAFF.